This TCR beta chain is from a study of OX40 agonist ivuxolimab in advanced cancers. Some background on the complete study: Ivuxolimab, which targeted the costimulatory receptor OX40 (CD134), was an agonistic, fully human IgG2 monoclonal antibody. Intravenous ivuxolimab was administered to patients every 2 weeks at six dose levels: 0.01, 0.1, 0.3, 1.5, 3 and 10 mg/kg. Of the 50 or so patients in dose escalation, about 19 had hepatocellular carcinoma, some 15 had melanoma, 9 had renal cell carcinoma and 9 had head and neck cancer. In the dose-escalation cohort, 82.7% of patients were male, and the mean age was roughly 60 years, with a range of 23 to 79. Prior anti-PD-1, anti-PD-L1 or anti-CTLA-4 therapy was permitted, and checkpoint inhibitors had been received by roughly 40% of dose-escalation patients. Three dose-escalation patients achieved partial responses, one with hepatocellular carcinoma and two with cutaneous melanoma. The point of sequencing TCRbeta in the periphery was to test whether ivuxolimab changed TCR sequence diversity and drove clonal T-cell expansion. The paper covers the monotherapy dose-escalation part of the phase I ivuxolimab trial, which included N ≈ 50 patients.

This clone was seen only once. Its antigen remains unidentified. Base quality data are lacking; no much larger clone is found one base away. Within the sample, other DNA sequences also encode this same CDR3. The cysteine opens and the phenylalanine closes a CDR3 of 13 amino acids. Just CDR3 DNA is preserved here, 39 bases in frame from base 1. Relative to germline, V is 2 bases shorter and J is 6 bases shorter, with 10 bases between their ends. The germline V gene gives CDR1 as MNHEY and CDR2 as SVGAGI. Genomic DNA was isolated from the sorted cells so that the TCRbeta CDR3 region could be sequenced. TCRbeta CDR3 regions were sequenced using the immunoSEQ Assay. Here the immuneACCESS table is served through TCRdb, limited to in-frame sequences with V and J called. Missing clones are a known gap in these copies; in checked studies unresolved V genes cover under half, and the rest lacks a known reason. The sample includes about 68,000 clones, with over 65% observed a single time. Of the sample, around 0.63% is held by the ten largest clones.

Here is what the overall study found, with its caveats: Clonal expansion of both CD4+ and CD8+ blood T cells was observed from baseline to week 6 at doses 0.1 to 3.0 mg/kg. Low levels of normalized T-cell clonal expansion were also shown by some nonresponding patients. After ivuxolimab, expanded clones were on average more numerous among CD8+ T cells than among CD4+ T cells. Which antigens the clonally expanded peripheral T cells were specific for was not determined. In partial responders in the 0.1-3.0 mg/kg groups, normalized peripheral clonal expansion was found to be among the lowest, especially among CD8+ T cells.

Patients with a history of autoimmune disease or receiving systemic immunosuppression were excluded from the trial. Peripheral blood for TCR sequencing was collected from all dose cohorts at baseline, on cycle 4 day 1, and on cycle 7 day 1. Samples were obtained from an open-label, multicenter, first-in-human phase I dose-escalation trial of ivuxolimab. Adults with locally advanced or metastatic melanoma, renal cell carcinoma, hepatocellular carcinoma or head and neck squamous cell carcinoma were enrolled in the trial. Before TCR sequencing, CD4+ T cells and CD8+ T cells were sorted from peripheral blood as separate populations.

Here the chain combines TRBV6-5 and TRBJ1-2; possibly the D gene is TRBD1, per 5 matching bases. Sequencing was performed on CD4+ or CD8+ T cells sorted from blood, taken in a trial of the OX40 agonist ivuxolimab. This TCR derives from an adult with an advanced solid tumor such as melanoma, head and neck, liver or kidney cancer. The bases read TGTGCCAGCAGTTACAGGCAGGGAGATGGCTACACCTTC. It translates as CASSYRQGDGYTF.